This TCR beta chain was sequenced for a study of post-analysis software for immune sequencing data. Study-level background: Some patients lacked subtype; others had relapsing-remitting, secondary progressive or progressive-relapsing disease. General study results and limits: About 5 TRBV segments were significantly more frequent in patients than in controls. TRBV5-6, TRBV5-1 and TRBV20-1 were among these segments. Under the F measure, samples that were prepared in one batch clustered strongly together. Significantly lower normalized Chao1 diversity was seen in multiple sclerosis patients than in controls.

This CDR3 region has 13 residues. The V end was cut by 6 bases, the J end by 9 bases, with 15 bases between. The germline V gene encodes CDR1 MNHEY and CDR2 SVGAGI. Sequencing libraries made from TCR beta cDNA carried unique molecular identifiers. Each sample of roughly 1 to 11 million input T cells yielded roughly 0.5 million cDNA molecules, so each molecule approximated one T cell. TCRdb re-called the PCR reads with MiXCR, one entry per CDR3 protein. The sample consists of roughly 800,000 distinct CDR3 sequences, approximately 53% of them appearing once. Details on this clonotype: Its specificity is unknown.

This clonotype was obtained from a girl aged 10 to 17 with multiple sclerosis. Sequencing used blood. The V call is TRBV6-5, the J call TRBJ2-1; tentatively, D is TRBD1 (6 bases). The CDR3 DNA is TGTGCCAGCAGCAAACAGGGAGTGGGTGAGCAGTTCTTC. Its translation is CASSKQGVGEQFF.